The 10 T cell receptor beta chains below all came from one sample that was sequenced in a study of blood T cell repertoires in COVID-19 (dated by TCRdb to between 2020 and 2021). Library preparation was by the immunoSEQ multiplex PCR assay. The table comes from immuneACCESS by way of TCRdb, which keeps in-frame sequences with V and J called. Part of the clones is missing from these tables; in studies checked, under half for an unresolved V gene and the rest for unknown reasons. The table for this sample lists roughly 150,000 clones; approximately 83% of them were counted only once. The ten largest clonotypes hold around 8.6% of the sample. The specimen was peripheral blood. The receptor set was obtained from a human donor in a cohort sampled during active COVID-19.

The chain recombines TRBV5-1 with TRBJ2-5, with a weak D call TRBD1 (5 bases). The CDR3 totals 12 residues. V lost 0 bases to trimming and J lost 5 bases, with 5 bases between them. Germline V gene lookup returns CDR1 SGHRS and CDR2 YFSETQ. CDR3 coding DNA: TGCGCCAGCAGCTTGGAGGGGGAGACCCAGTACTTC. Translated, it gives CASSLEGETQYF.

The table lists this clone with a count of one. The V call is TRBV2, the J call TRBJ1-3; the D gene is possibly TRBD1 (6 bases). The CDR3 totals 16 residues. V lost 6 bases, J lost 0 bases, and 15 bases lay in between. Germline assignment: CDR1 SNHLY and CDR2 FYNNEI. Here the CDR3 reads CASRPGHSISGNTIYF. CDR3 in DNA: TGTGCCAGCAGACCGGGACACTCGATCTCTGGAAACACCATATATTTT.

V is TRBV7-9 and J is TRBJ1-1; 9 positions agree with TRBD1. The V gene end was trimmed by 10 bases and the J gene end by 0 bases; junction bases not matched to a gene: 6. CDR1 and CDR2 (germline): SEHNR, FQNEAQ (reference sequence). This CDR3 has 14 residues. The CDR3 sequence is CATTQGALNTEAFF. The CDR3 bases are TGTGCCACCACACAGGGGGCGTTGAACACTGAAGCTTTCTTT.

The chain employs TRBV6-1 and TRBJ1-4; weak D call: TRBD1 (5 bases). V lost 2 bases to trimming and J lost 7 bases, with 26 bases between them. This CDR3 has 19 amino acids. Per the germline V gene, CDR1 is MNHNS and CDR2 is SASEGT. CDR3: CASSEPTKGRSTDTEKLFF. CDR3 sequence (DNA): TGTGCCAGCAGTGAACCTACAAAGGGGCGGTCCACGGATACTGAAAAACTGTTTTTT.

This chain connects TRBV4-2 to TRBJ2-3, with TRBD2 matching 7 bases. The CDR3 spans 15 residues. Germline assignment: CDR1 LGHNA and CDR2 YNFKEQ. Trimming took 2 bases from V and 6 from J; bases not matched to a gene: 8. The CDR3 coding sequence is TGTGCCAGCAGCCAATTTTCCGGGGGAGGGGATACGCAGTATTTT. Its translation is CASSQFSGGGDTQYF.

The genes are TRBV28 and TRBJ1-2; D unresolved. The germline V and J ends were trimmed by 6 bases and 7 bases, with 6 bases remaining between them. Germline CDR1 is MDHEN and CDR2 is SYDVKM. The CDR3 runs 10 residues. CDR3 amino acids: CASSSRGYTF. The CDR3 DNA reads TGTGCCAGCAGCTCCCGTGGCTACACCTTC.

The chain has TRBV5-1 and TRBJ1-4; maybe TRBD1 (6 bases). The V gene's germline CDR1 is SGHRS and CDR2 YFSETQ. The CDR3 spans 15 residues. V lost 4 bases to trimming and J lost 7 bases, with 17 bases between them. In nucleotides, the CDR3 is TGCGCCAGCAGCGGTACAGGGAGTAGGATTGAAAAACTGTTTTTT. This translates into CASSGTGSRIEKLFF.

The V call is TRBV5-6, the J call TRBJ1-4, with 9 nucleotides matching TRBD1. V shed 2 bases and J 8 bases; nucleotides not matched to a gene: 7. CDR3 size: 15 residues. CDR1 SGHDT and CDR2 YYEEEE come from the germline V gene. CDR3 loop: CASSFRGQGWEKLFF. CDR3 nucleotide sequence: TGTGCCAGCAGCTTCCGGGGACAGGGATGGGAAAAACTGTTTTTT.

The chain links TRBV19 to TRBJ2-1, with 11 positions matching TRBD2. The CDR3 contains 14 residues. J gave up 3 bases and V 8 bases, and 3 bases lay outside the gene matches. Germline CDR1 and CDR2: LNHDA and SQIVND (reference sequence). In DNA, the CDR3 is TGTGCCAGTCAAGGACTAGCGGGCTACAATGAGCAGTTCTTC. This gives the protein CASQGLAGYNEQFF.

The chain joins TRBV6-6 to TRBJ1-2; D gene unclear. From germline, CDR1 is MNHNY and CDR2 SVGAGI (reference sequence). CDR3 length: 15 residues. V lost 6 bases and J lost 4, with 18 bases in between. The CDR3 here is CASRTTGRDVYGYTF. CDR3 in DNA: TGTGCCAGCAGAACCACGGGTCGAGACGTCTATGGCTACACCTTC.